This entry lists 23 T cell receptor beta chains sequenced from one sample in a study of blood T cell repertoires in COVID-19. Clones were read by immunoSEQ multiplex PCR, and TCRdb kept only the in-frame ones, dropping some. The data contain hundreds of thousands of clones, approximately 90% of them seen just once; the ten biggest clones take up around 0.85%. Sample: peripheral blood. The receptors stem from a man aged 60-69 years with COVID-19, enrolled during active disease.

The chain couples TRBV4-3 to TRBJ1-6; the D is unclear. The V gene lost 0 bases and the J gene lost 7 bases, with 10 bases spanning the gap. Looked up from germline, CDR1 is LGHNA and CDR2 is YSLEER. This CDR3 has 15 residues. The CDR3 nucleotides are TGCGCCAGCAGCCAAGAATCTGCGGGGAATTCACCCCTCCACTTT. Its protein is CASSQESAGNSPLHF.

The rearrangement links TRBV6-5 to TRBJ1-2; no clear D. V was trimmed by 6 bases and J by 0 bases, leaving 8 bases between them. The CDR3 is 13 amino acids. Germline loops: CDR1 MNHEY, CDR2 SVGAGI. The chain's CDR3 is CASSLSANYGYTF. For the CDR3, the DNA is TGTGCCAGCAGCTTAAGCGCTAACTATGGCTACACCTTC.

This chain connects TRBV5-6 to TRBJ1-1; weak D call: TRBD1 (6 bases). CDR3 length: 14 amino acids. Germline-derived CDR1 and CDR2 are SGHDT and YYEEEE. Trimming cost V 4 bases and J 5 bases, with 15 bases left between them. CDR3 region: CASSTSPGATEAFF. CDR3 coding DNA: TGTGCCAGCAGCACCTCCCCAGGGGCTACTGAAGCTTTCTTT.

The chain couples TRBV4-1 to TRBJ1-5; the D gene is possibly TRBD1 (6 bases). Germline loops: CDR1 MGHRA, CDR2 YSYEKL. The CDR3 sequence is 16 residues long. The V end was cut by 0 bases, the J end by 5 bases, with 14 bases between. The CDR3 region has the DNA TGCGCCAGCAGCCAAGATAGCAGGGGCTTAGATCAGCCCCAGCATTTT. Translating it yields CASSQDSRGLDQPQHF.

The chain recombines TRBV5-4 with TRBJ2-7; possible D gene TRBD1, 6 bases. The CDR3 extends over 14 amino acids. Trimming removed 4 bases from V and 4 bases from J, with 15 bases in between. Germline-derived CDR1 and CDR2 are SGHNT and YYREEE (reference sequence). The chain's CDR3 is CASSVDGGQYEQYF. The DNA of the CDR3 is TGTGCCAGCAGCGTGGATGGGGGACAATACGAGCAGTACTTC.

This chain links TRBV6-6 with TRBJ1-2; weak D call: TRBD1 (5 bases). V lost 5 bases and J lost 1, with 14 bases in between. There are 15 residues in the CDR3. In germline, CDR1 is MNHNY, CDR2 SVGAGI (reference sequence). The CDR3 DNA reads TGTGCCAGCAGTACCCCAGGGTCAGTTAACTATGGCTACACCTTC. Translating gives CASSTPGSVNYGYTF.

This clone was counted a single time. This chain joins TRBV28 and TRBJ2-7, with 7 bases identical to TRBD2. Germline CDR1 MDHEN, CDR2 SYDVKM. V shed 3 bases and J 4 bases; nucleotides not matched to a gene: 3. The CDR3 sequence is 13 residues long. The CDR3 DNA reads as TGTGCCAGCAGTTTGGGACTAAGATACGAGCAGTACTTC. It codes for CASSLGLRYEQYF.

The rearrangement joins TRBV3-1 (or the pseudogene TRBV3-2) to TRBJ1-2, with 7 bases identical to TRBD1. This CDR3 has 17 residues. Germline assignment: CDR1 LGHDT and CDR2 YNNKEL (reference sequence). The V gene end was trimmed by 0 bases and the J gene end by 2 bases; junction bases not matched to a gene: 9. CDR3 region: CASSQDGVQGVNYGYTF. DNA of the CDR3: TGTGCCAGCAGCCAAGACGGAGTGCAGGGGGTGAACTATGGCTACACCTTC.

The J gene is TRBJ1-2, the V gene TRBV3-1 (or the pseudogene TRBV3-2); 7 bases are shared with TRBD1. The germline V gene has CDR1 LGHDT and CDR2 YNNKEL (reference sequence). The CDR3 has 14 amino acids. The trim removed 4 bases at V and 4 bases at J, leaving 6 bases unmatched. CDR3 nucleotide sequence: TGTGCCAGCAGCCGGGAGGACAGGATCTATGGCTACACCTTC. Protein: CASSREDRIYGYTF.

The J gene is TRBJ2-2, the V gene TRBV19, with 10 bases identical to TRBD2. With 5 bases clipped from V and 7 bases from J, the junction kept 10 bases outside the gene matches. Germline V gene sequence: CDR1 LNHDA, CDR2 SQIVND (reference sequence). The CDR3 loop spans 16 amino acids. The CDR3, as DNA: TGTGCCAGTAGTTCCCTAGCGGGGGCCTCGAGCGGGGAGCTGTTTTTT. It encodes CASSSLAGASSGELFF.

This chain uses TRBV10-1 with TRBJ2-1, with D possibly TRBD2 on 5 matching bases. The CDR3 sequence is 14 residues long. Between the trimmed V and J ends, which lost 0 bases and 5 bases, there was a span of 8 bases. The germline gives CDR1 WNHNN, CDR2 SYGVQD (reference sequence). The CDR3 coding sequence is TGCGCCAGCAGTGAGTCGTCCGGGAACAATGAGCAGTTCTTC. It yields the protein CASSESSGNNEQFF.

The rearrangement joins TRBV7-3 to TRBJ2-2, with 11 bases lining up with TRBD2. The CDR3 totals 18 residues. Germline trimming cut 4 bases from V and 2 bases from J; bases unmatched to any gene: 9. In germline, CDR1 is SGHTA, CDR2 FQGTGA. The CDR3 here is CASSSQASGGYNTGELFF. The DNA for the CDR3 is TGTGCCAGCAGCTCCCAGGCTAGCGGGGGGTATAACACCGGGGAGCTGTTTTTT. The whole variable domain, remainder taken from reference TRBV7-3 and TRBJ2-2, is GAGVSQTPSNKVTEKGKYVELRCDPISGHTALYWYRQSLGQGPEFLIYFQGTGAADDSGLPNDRFFAVRPEGSVSTLKIQRTERGDSAVYLCASSSQASGGYNTGELFFGEGSRLTVL.

This clone turned up a few times. In the same sample, other DNA sequences code for this CDR3. The chain employs TRBV7-9 and TRBJ2-7; possibly TRBD1 for D (6 bases). CDR1 and CDR2 (germline): SEHNR, FQNEAQ (reference sequence). V lost 5 bases, J lost 3 bases, and 8 bases lay in between. There are 12 residues in the CDR3. CDR3 in amino acids: CASSLRGYEQYF. The CDR3 nucleotides are TGTGCCAGCAGCCTCAGGGGCTACGAGCAGTACTTC.

The gene calls are TRBV24-1 and TRBJ2-3; 7 bases match TRBD2. This CDR3 has 13 amino acids. Unmatched junction bases numbered 0, after V lost 6 bases and J lost 1 base. Germline V gene data show CDR1 as KGHDR and CDR2 as SFDVKD. CDR3 region: CATSSGGTDTQYF. The CDR3 DNA sequence: TGTGCCACCAGTAGCGGGGGCACAGATACGCAGTATTTT.

The chain uses TRBV2 and TRBJ2-3; the match to TRBD2 covers 9 bases. The CDR3 runs to 17 residues. Trimming took 0 bases from V and 3 from J; bases not matched to a gene: 7. Germline values: CDR1 SNHLY, CDR2 FYNNEI. Written as DNA, the CDR3 is TGTGCCAGCAGTGAAGCGCGTATTAGCGGGAGAACAGATACGCAGTATTTT. This encodes CASSEARISGRTDTQYF.

The V gene is TRBV11-2, the J gene TRBJ1-1; 7 bases align to TRBD1. Germline-derived CDR1 and CDR2 are SGHAT and FQNNGV. The length of the CDR3 is 18 residues. The V and J ends lost 5 bases and 3 bases, in that order; junction bases with no gene match: 18. CDR3 region: CASSELYRGWGTDTEAFF. Here the CDR3 DNA reads TGTGCCAGCAGCGAGCTTTACAGGGGATGGGGAACGGACACTGAAGCTTTCTTT.

V usage is TRBV28 and J usage is TRBJ1-6; 8 positions agree with TRBD1. This CDR3 has 14 residues. CDR1 is MDHEN, CDR2 SYDVKM, per germline. Trimming at V came to 6 bases and at J to 9 bases, leaving 7 bases not matched to a gene. The CDR3 reads CASRPGTGVSPLHF. DNA for the CDR3: TGTGCCAGCAGGCCCGGGACAGGAGTTTCACCCCTCCACTTT. The whole variable domain, remainder taken from reference TRBV28 and TRBJ1-6, is DVKVTQSSRYLVKRTGEKVFLECVQDMDHENMFWYRQDPGLGLRLIYFSYDVKMKEKGDIPEGYSVSREKKERFSLILESASTNQTSMYLCASRPGTGVSPLHFGNGTRLTVT.

The chain has TRBV6-4 and TRBJ2-1, with 15 bases lining up with TRBD2. The germline V gene has CDR1 MRHNA and CDR2 SNTAGT. This CDR3 has 15 residues. V lost 2 bases and J lost 7; bases outside the gene matches: 0. The CDR3: CASSDGTSGRNEQFF. In nucleotides, the CDR3 is TGTGCCAGCAGTGACGGGACTAGCGGGAGGAATGAGCAGTTCTTC.

The chain uses TRBV11-1 and TRBJ1-2, with 9 bases aligning to TRBD1. Germline V CDR1 and CDR2: SGHAT, FQDESV (reference sequence). The ends lost 4 bases at V and 2 bases at J; junction bases unmatched: 5. The CDR3 has 15 amino acids. This CDR3 reads CASSSNRGQNYGYTF. The CDR3, as DNA: TGTGCCAGCAGCTCAAACAGGGGGCAGAACTATGGCTACACCTTC.

This chain connects TRBV7-6 to TRBJ2-7; TRBD1 aligns across 7 bases. Germline CDR1 reads SGHVS; CDR2 reads FNYEAQ. The CDR3 has 15 amino acids. J lost 2 bases, V lost 5 bases, and 9 bases had no gene match. The CDR3 loop reads CASSPRQGATYEQYF. CDR3 bases: TGTGCCAGCAGCCCAAGACAGGGAGCCACCTACGAGCAGTACTTC.

The gene calls are TRBV3-1 (or the pseudogene TRBV3-2) and TRBJ2-5; D gene ambiguous. The CDR3 extends over 11 amino acids. The ends were cut back, 6 bases at V and 6 bases at J, with 8 bases in the middle. The germline V gene encodes CDR1 LGHDT and CDR2 YNNKEL (reference sequence). CDR3 protein: CASSREKTQYF. CDR3 coding DNA: TGTGCCAGCAGTCGAGAGAAGACCCAGTACTTC.

The CDR3 coding sequence is TGCAGTGCTAGTGCGTCCACTTATTATGGCTACACCTTC. This codes for CSASASTYYGYTF. This chain uses TRBV20-1 with TRBJ1-2; D unresolved. Deletions cut 3 bases from V and 5 bases from J, with 13 bases between. Germline loops: CDR1 DFQATT, CDR2 SNEGSKA (reference sequence). This CDR3 comprises 13 residues.

This chain joins TRBV20-1 and TRBJ1-2; possibly TRBD1 for D (6 bases). Trimming stripped 3 bases from V and 6 bases from J, with 8 bases between. Germline V gene lookup returns CDR1 DFQATT and CDR2 SNEGSKA (reference sequence). The length of the CDR3 is 11 residues. CDR3 nucleotide sequence: TGCAGTGCTAGTAAGGGGGATGGCTACACCTTC. This sequence encodes CSASKGDGYTF.